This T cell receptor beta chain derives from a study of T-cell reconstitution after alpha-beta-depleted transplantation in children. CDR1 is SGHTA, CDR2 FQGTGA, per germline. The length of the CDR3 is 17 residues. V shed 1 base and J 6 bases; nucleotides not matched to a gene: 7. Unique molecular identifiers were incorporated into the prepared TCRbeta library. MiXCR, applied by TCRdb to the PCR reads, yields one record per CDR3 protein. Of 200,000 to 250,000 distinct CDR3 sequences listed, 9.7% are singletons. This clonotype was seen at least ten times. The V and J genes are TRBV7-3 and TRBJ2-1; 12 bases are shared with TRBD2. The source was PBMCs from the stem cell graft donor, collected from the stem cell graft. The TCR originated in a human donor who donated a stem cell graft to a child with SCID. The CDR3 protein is CASSLNPASGGGNEQFF. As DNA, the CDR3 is TGTGCCAGCAGCTTAAATCCCGCTAGCGGGGGGGGCAATGAGCAGTTCTTC.